The next 7 T cell receptor beta chains were all read from a single sample in a study of siplizumab effects on memory and regulatory T cells. Profiled with immunoSEQ multiplex PCR; TCRdb holds only in-frame clones, not every one. Of 85,000 to 130,000 clones in the sample, about 92% were seen once. Sequenced material: Tregs sorted from blood. These receptor sequences come from a human donor in good health.

The chain uses TRBV28 and TRBJ2-1; D is undetermined. This CDR3 region has 11 residues. V lost 6 bases to trimming and J lost 4 bases, with 4 bases between them. CDR1 is MDHEN, CDR2 SYDVKM, per germline. CDR3: CASSSYNEQFF. The CDR3 bases are TGTGCCAGCAGCTCTTACAATGAGCAGTTCTTC.

CDR3 in amino acids: CAISELTGGSYEQYF. CDR3 sequence (DNA): TGTGCCATCAGTGAGCTAACAGGGGGTTCCTACGAGCAGTACTTC. The chain couples TRBV10-3 to TRBJ2-7, with TRBD1 matching over 8 bases. The CDR3 is 15 amino acids. Germline CDR1 ENHRY, CDR2 SYGVKD. V was clipped by 2 bases and J by 1 base; unmatched bases: 4.

This clone has a single count. This sequence joins TRBV29-1 and TRBJ2-1; TRBD1 might be the D (6 bases). In germline, CDR1 is SQVTM, CDR2 ANQGSEA. The CDR3 totals 14 residues. V gave up 6 bases and J gave up 1 base, with 13 bases separating them. In DNA, the CDR3 is TGCAGCGTCTCAAGGGGGAATTCCTACAATGAGCAGTTCTTC. It codes for CSVSRGNSYNEQFF.

This sequence joins TRBV7-2 and TRBJ1-5, with TRBD1 identical over 9 bases. CDR1 and CDR2 (germline): SGHTA, FQGNSA. V shed 5 bases, J shed 3 bases, and the junction held 5 bases outside the gene matches. The CDR3 has 15 amino acids. In DNA, the CDR3 is TGTGCCAGCAGCAAACGGACAGGGGTCAATCAGCCCCAGCATTTT. Translating it yields CASSKRTGVNQPQHF.

The genes are TRBV18 and TRBJ2-5, with D perhaps TRBD2 (7 bases). The CDR3 length is 16 residues. Trimming removed 3 bases at V and 4 bases at J, with 18 bases between. Per germline, CDR1 KGHSH and CDR2 LQKENI. The DNA of the CDR3 is TGTGCCAGCTCACCCTATAGCGGGCAGGGGCGAGAGACCCAGTACTTC. Residues: CASSPYSGQGRETQYF.

The chain employs TRBV5-6 and TRBJ2-5; no clear D gene. V dropped 4 bases and J dropped 7 bases, with 14 bases sitting between them. Germline V gene lookup returns CDR1 SGHDT and CDR2 YYEEEE. The CDR3 runs 13 residues. DNA of the CDR3: TGTGCCAGCAGCCCGGCGAGGTCTGGGACCCAGTACTTC. Protein sequence: CASSPARSGTQYF.

This chain connects TRBV19 to TRBJ2-4; the match to TRBD2 covers 10 bases. The V and J ends lost 5 bases and 4 bases, in that order; junction bases with no gene match: 5. Per germline, CDR1 LNHDA and CDR2 SQIVND (reference sequence). The CDR3 runs 15 residues. The CDR3 loop is CASSGPLAGKNIQYF. The CDR3 coding sequence is TGTGCCAGTAGTGGACCACTAGCGGGGAAAAACATTCAGTACTTC.